This T cell receptor beta chain was sequenced for a study of blood T cell repertoires in COVID-19. Study-wide background: The cDNA or gDNA used as material had been derived from T cells, B-cell-depleted T cells, or PBMCs.

As handled by the study authors: Amplification of reference gene primers provided the estimated nucleated cell counts. The method was immunoSEQ multiplex PCR; TCRdb's version includes in-frame clones alone and lacks a portion of them. The DNA gave D and trimming, while V, J and clone size come from that table. The profile shows about 80,000 clones, 78% of them singletons. CDR3 size: 14 residues. V was clipped by 1 base and J by 4 bases; unmatched bases: 6. From germline, CDR1 is GTSNPN and CDR2 SVGIG (reference sequence). This clone was counted only a few times. The chain recombines TRBV30 with TRBJ1-2; 7 bases line up with TRBD1. The clonotype comes from a human donor in a cohort sampled during active COVID-19. Sequences were obtained from peripheral blood. The CDR3 DNA reads TGTGCCTGGAGTGGGTTGGACAGGTTCTATGGCTACACCTTC. Its protein product is CAWSGLDRFYGYTF.